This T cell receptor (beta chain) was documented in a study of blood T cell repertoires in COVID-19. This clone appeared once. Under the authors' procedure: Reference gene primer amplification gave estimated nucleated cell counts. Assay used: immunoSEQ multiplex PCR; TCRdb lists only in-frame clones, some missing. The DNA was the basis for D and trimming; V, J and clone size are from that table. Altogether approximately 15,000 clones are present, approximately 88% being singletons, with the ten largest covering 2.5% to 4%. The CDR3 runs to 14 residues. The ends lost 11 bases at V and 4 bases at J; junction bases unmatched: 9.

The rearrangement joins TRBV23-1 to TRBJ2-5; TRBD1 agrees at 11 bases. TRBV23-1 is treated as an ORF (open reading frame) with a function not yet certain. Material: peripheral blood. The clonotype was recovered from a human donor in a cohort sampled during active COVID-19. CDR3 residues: CAVGGQGGRETQYF. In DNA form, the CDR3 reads TGCGCCGTAGGGGGACAGGGGGGCAGAGAGACCCAGTACTTC.